This T cell receptor (beta chain) was captured by sequencing in a study of blood T cell repertoires in COVID-19. Background on the study: The origin of the acute and convalescent COVID-19 samples was the United States, Italy and Spain. Sources were T cells, B-cell-depleted T cells, or PBMCs; the material itself was cDNA or gDNA.

Clones were sequenced by immunoSEQ multiplex PCR, and TCRdb holds only the in-frame ones, with some missing. The sample yields some 200,000 clones, 80% to 85% seen once. The CDR3 consists of 17 residues. The gene calls are TRBV12-2 and TRBJ2-1; TRBD2 is taken as the D call from the table, unchecked against the DNA. TRBV12-2 is flagged as a pseudogene. This TCR was sampled from an elderly woman with active or convalescent COVID-19. The sample taken for sequencing was peripheral blood. CDR3 region: CASRLPPAAGGRNEQFF. The CDR3 coding sequence is TGTGCAAGTCGCTTACCCCCCGCAGCGGGGGGTCGTAATGAGCAGTTCTTC.